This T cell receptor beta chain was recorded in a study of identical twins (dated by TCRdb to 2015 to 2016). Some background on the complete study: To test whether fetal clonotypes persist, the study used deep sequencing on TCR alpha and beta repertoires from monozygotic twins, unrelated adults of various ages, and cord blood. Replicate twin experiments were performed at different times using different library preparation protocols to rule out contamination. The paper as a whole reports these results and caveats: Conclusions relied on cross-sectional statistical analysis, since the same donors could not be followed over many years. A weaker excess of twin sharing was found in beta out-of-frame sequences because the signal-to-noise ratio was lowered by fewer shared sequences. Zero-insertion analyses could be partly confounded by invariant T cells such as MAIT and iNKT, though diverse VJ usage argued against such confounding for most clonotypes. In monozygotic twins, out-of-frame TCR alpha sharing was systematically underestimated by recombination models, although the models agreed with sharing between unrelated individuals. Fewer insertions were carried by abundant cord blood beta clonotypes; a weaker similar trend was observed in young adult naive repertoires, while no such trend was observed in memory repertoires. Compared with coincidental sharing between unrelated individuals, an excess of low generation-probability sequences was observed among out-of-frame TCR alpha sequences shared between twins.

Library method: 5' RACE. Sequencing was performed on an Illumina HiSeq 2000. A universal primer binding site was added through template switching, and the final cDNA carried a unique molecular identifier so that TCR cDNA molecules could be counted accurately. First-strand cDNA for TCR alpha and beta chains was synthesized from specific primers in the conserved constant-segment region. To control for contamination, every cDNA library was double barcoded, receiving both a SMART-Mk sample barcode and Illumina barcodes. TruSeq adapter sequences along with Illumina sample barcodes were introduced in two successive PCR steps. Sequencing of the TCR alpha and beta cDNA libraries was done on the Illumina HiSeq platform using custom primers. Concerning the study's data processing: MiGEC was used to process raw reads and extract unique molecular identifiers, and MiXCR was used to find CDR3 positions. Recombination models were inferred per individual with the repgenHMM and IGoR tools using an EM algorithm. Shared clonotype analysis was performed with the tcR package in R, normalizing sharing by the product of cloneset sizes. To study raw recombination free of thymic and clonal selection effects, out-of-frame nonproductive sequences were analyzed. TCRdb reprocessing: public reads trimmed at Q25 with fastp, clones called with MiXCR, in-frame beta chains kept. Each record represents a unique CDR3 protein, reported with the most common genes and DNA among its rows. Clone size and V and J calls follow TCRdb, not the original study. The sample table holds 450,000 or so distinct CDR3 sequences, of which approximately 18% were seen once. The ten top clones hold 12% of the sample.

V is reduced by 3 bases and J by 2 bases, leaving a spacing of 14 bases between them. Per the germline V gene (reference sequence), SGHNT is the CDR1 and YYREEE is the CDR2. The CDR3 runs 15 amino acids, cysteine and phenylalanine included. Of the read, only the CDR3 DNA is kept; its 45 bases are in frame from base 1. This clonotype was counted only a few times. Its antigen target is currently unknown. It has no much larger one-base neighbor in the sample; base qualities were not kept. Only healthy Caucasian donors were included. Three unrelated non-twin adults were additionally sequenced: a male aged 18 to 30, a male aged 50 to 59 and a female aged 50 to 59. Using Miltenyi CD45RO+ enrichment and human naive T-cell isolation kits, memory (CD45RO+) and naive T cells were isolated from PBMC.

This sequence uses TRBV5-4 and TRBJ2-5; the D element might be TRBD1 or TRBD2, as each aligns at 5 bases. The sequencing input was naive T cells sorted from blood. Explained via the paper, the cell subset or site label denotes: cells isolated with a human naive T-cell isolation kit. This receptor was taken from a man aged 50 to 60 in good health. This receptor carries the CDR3 CASSWGSGPQETQYF. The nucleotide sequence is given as TGTGCCAGCAGCTGGGGGTCAGGTCCACAAGAGACCCAGTACTTC.